The source of this T cell receptor (beta chain) is a study of identical twins. CDR3 length equals 17 residues. Trimming cost V 0 bases and J 4 bases, with 16 bases left between them. Looked up from germline, CDR1 is LGHDT and CDR2 is YNNKEL (reference sequence). This clonotype has a count of ten or more. Antigen: not known. Findings and limits, study-wide: Zero-insertion analyses might be partly confounded by invariant T cells like MAIT and iNKT. Abundant beta clonotypes from cord blood bore fewer insertions; memory repertoires lacked this pattern.

Via MiXCR, TCRdb re-called the 5' RACE reads, giving one row per CDR3 protein. The sample holds 450,000 or so distinct CDR3 sequences, 15% to 20% seen once. Healthy Caucasians supplied all donations. The source of this sequence is a man over 45 in good health. The sequenced material came from naive T cells sorted from blood. The chain carries TRBV3-1 and TRBJ2-1; D is ambiguous. The chain's CDR3 is CASSQDGFDGLYNEQFF. The DNA for the CDR3 is TGTGCCAGCAGCCAAGATGGGTTCGATGGGTTATACAATGAGCAGTTCTTC.